Sequencing of this TCR beta chain was carried out in a study of PD-1 blockade in classical Hodgkin lymphoma. There are a few counts of this clone. Its specificity is not known. Time point given: cycle 4 day 1 (C4D1), after five to seven weeks of nivolumab. Every patient had relapsed following autologous stem cell transplantation, and cohorts differed in brentuximab vedotin exposure. The CDR3 is 15 amino acids. Germline V gives CDR1 SGHDN, CDR2 FVKESK. V was clipped by 4 bases and J by 4 bases; unmatched bases: 8. The study's findings and limits: Relapsed/refractory patients reportedly had the lowest baseline TCR diversity, below newly diagnosed patients, who were below healthy donors. Repertoire differences have undefined causes, possibly disease activity or prior therapy. Initiation of nivolumab under 1 year after ASCT led to exclusion of patients. Only CD4+ TCR diversity, not CD8+, had risen significantly by C4D1.

Libraries were prepared by immunoSEQ multiplex PCR; TCRdb keeps only in-frame clonotypes and omits some of them. The sample shows roughly 86,000 clones, 75% to 85% of them seen only once. The specimen comprised peripheral blood mononuclear cells (PBMCs), sampled before the fourth cycle of nivolumab. The sequence came from a human donor with classical Hodgkin lymphoma. The V gene is TRBV14, the J gene TRBJ2-3; 7 nucleotides agree with TRBD2. The CDR3 nucleotides read TGTGCCAGCAGCCGGCGGGAGAGTGGGGCAGATACGCAGTATTTT. It specifies CASSRRESGADTQYF.